One and the same sample provided the 5 T cell receptor beta chains below, sequenced in a study of cytomegalovirus exposure and HLA in healthy donors. The protocol was immunoSEQ multiplex PCR, while the TCRdb copy is restricted to in-frame clones and leaves out a portion. The sample has approximately 120,000 clones, approximately 91% seen once. Material for sequencing was PBMCs. These receptors were obtained from a woman under 30 in good health and CMV-seronegative.

The chain employs TRBV27 and TRBJ1-2; 9 nucleotides line up with TRBD1. The germline V gene encodes CDR1 MNHEY and CDR2 SMNVEV (reference sequence). The CDR3 has 15 residues. The V and J ends lost 4 bases and 13 bases, in that order; junction bases with no gene match: 16. DNA for the CDR3: TGTGCCAGCAGTTCCTTAGGACAGGGGACAATGGTGTCCACCTTC. Its translation is CASSSLGQGTMVSTF.

The chain employs TRBV4-2 and TRBJ1-1, with D perhaps TRBD1 (6 bases). Per the germline V gene, CDR1 is LGHNA and CDR2 is YNFKEQ. This CDR3 spans 12 amino acids. Trimming removed 3 bases from V and 8 bases from J, with 10 bases in between. The CDR3 coding sequence is TGTGCCAGCAGCCAGAGGACAGAGGAAGCTTTCTTT. Residues: CASSQRTEEAFF.

This clone was counted only a few times. The V and J genes are TRBV2 and TRBJ2-5, with TRBD2 matching over 15 bases. Germline CDR1 reads SNHLY; CDR2 reads FYNNEI. This CDR3 comprises 16 residues. V was clipped by 1 base and J by 4 bases; unmatched bases: 1. The CDR3 region has the DNA TGTGCCAGCAGTGAAGGGGGACTAGCGGGGGGAGAGACCCAGTACTTC. Its translation is CASSEGGLAGGETQYF.

This chain uses TRBV14 with TRBJ2-3; D might be TRBD1 (5 bases). V was trimmed by 0 bases and J by 1 base, leaving 20 bases between them. This CDR3 is built from 19 residues. Germline loops: CDR1 SGHDN, CDR2 FVKESK. DNA of the CDR3: TGTGCCAGCAGCCAAGACGGCAGGGCTCGGGTAATTCGCACAGATACGCAGTATTTT. Encoded protein: CASSQDGRARVIRTDTQYF. The variable domain in full, with the rest retrieved from reference TRBV14 and TRBJ2-3, is EAGVTQFPSHSVIEKGQTVTLRCDPISGHDNLYWYRRVMGKEIKFLLHFVKESKQDESGMPNNRFLAERTGGTYSTLKVQPAELEDSGVYFCASSQDGRARVIRTDTQYFGPGTRLTVL.

In its sample, this clone was seen a few times. The chain is built from TRBV19 and TRBJ2-2; maybe TRBD2 (7 bases). This CDR3 is 14 amino acids long. V lost 5 bases and J lost 3, with 10 bases in between. The V gene's germline CDR1 is LNHDA and CDR2 SQIVND (reference sequence). CDR3 DNA: TGTGCCAGTAGTCGGGGGGCTGACACCGGGGAGCTGTTTTTT. This gives the protein CASSRGADTGELFF.